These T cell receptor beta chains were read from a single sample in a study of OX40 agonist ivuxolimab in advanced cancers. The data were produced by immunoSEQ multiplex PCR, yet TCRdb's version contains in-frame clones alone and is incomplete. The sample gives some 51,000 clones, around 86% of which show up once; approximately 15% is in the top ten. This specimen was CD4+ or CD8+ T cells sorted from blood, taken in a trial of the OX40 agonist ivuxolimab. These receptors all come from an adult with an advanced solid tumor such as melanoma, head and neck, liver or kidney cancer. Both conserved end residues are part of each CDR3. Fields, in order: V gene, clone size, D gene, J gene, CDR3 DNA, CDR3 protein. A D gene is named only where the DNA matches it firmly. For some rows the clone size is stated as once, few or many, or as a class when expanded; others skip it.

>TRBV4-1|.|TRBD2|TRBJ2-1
TGCGCCAGCAGCCAAGTAATAGCGGGGATACCCTACAATGAGCAGTTCTTC
CASSQVIAGIPYNEQFF
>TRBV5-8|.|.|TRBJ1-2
TGTGCCAGCAGCGCCAGGGGAGACTATGGCTACACCTTC
CASSARGDYGYTF
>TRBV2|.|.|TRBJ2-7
TGTGCCAGCGGAACAGGGTCCTACGAGCAGTACTTC
CASGTGSYEQYF
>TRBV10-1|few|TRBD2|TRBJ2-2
TGCGCCAGCAGTGAGGGGGCTAGACTAGCGGGATTGAACACCGGGGAGCTGTTTTTT
CASSEGARLAGLNTGELFF
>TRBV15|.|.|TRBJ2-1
TGTGCCACCCAACGGGCGAGTAATTCGTTCAATGAGCAGTTCTTC
CATQRASNSFNEQFF
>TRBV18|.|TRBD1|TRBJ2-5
TGTGCCAGCTCACCACAATGGACAGGGGCTGAGACCCAGTACTTC
CASSPQWTGAETQYF
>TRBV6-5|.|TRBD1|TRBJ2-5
TGTGCCAGCAGTTGCTGGGACAGCCAAGAGACCCAGTACTTC
CASSCWDSQETQYF
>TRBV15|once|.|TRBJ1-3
TGTGCCACCAGCAGAGAGGGTAGCTCTGGAAACACCATATATTTT
CATSREGSSGNTIYF
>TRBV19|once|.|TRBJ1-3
TGTGCCAGTAGTCCGGAAATTGGGGGCTCTGGAAACACCATATATTTT
CASSPEIGGSGNTIYF
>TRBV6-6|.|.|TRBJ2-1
TGTGCCAGCAGTTACTCGTTGGACAGATACCATTGTGAGCAGTTCTTC
CASSYSLDRYHCEQFF
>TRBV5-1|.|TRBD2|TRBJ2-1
TGCGCCAGCGGCGGGTCTAGCGGAGGGGGGACTAGCTCCTACAATGAGCAGTTCTTC
CASGGSSGGGTSSYNEQFF
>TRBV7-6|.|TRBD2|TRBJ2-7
TGTGCCAGCAGCCCAGAGCGATCCGGGACTAGCGAGGGAGAGCAGTACTTC
CASSPERSGTSEGEQYF
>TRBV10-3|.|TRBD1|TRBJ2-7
TGTGCCATCAGAGACACAGGGGGAGCCTACGAGCAGTACTTC
CAIRDTGGAYEQYF
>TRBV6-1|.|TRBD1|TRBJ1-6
TGTGCCAGCCGGGACAGGGATAATTCACCCCTCCACTTT
CASRDRDNSPLHF
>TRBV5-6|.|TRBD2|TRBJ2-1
TGTGCCAGCAGCAATCCGGGACTAGCGGGAGCTCGTGAGCAGTTCTTC
CASSNPGLAGAREQFF
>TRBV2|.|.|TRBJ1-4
TGTGCCAGCGCGGTGTATAAGGGCAATGAAAAACTGTTTTTT
CASAVYKGNEKLFF